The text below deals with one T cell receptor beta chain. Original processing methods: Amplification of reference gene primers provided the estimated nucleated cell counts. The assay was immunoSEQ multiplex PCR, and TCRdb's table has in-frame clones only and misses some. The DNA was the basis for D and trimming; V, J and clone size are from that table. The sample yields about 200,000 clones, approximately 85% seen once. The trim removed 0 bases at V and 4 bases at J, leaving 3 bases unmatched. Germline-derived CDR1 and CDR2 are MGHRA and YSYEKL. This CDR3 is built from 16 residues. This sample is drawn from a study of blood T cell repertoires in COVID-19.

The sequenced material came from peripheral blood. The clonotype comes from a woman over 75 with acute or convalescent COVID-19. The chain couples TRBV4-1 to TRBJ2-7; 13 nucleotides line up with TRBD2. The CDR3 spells CASSQDVTSGRYEQYF. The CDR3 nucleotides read TGCGCCAGCAGCCAAGACGTGACTAGCGGGAGGTACGAGCAGTACTTC.